Included here is one TCR beta chain sequence, with context. The length of the CDR3 is 16 residues. V was shortened by 10 bases and J by 2 bases, with 18 bases between the two germline ends. CDR1 is ENHRY, CDR2 SYGVKD, per germline. The data stem from a study of blood T cell repertoires in COVID-19. Study summary: Whether acute or convalescent, the COVID-19 samples came from the United States, Italy and Spain. From T cells, B-cell-depleted T cells, or PBMCs came the material, which was cDNA or gDNA.

The Seattle patients joined while their infection was active and were tracked longitudinally afterward. Clones were sequenced by immunoSEQ multiplex PCR, and TCRdb holds only the in-frame ones, with some missing. The table has roughly 250,000 clones, roughly 84% seen once. Specimen: peripheral blood. This receptor was obtained from a person aged 65 to 85 with COVID-19, enrolled during active disease. The chain employs TRBV10-3 and TRBJ2-6, with D possibly being TRBD1 (5 bases). The CDR3 nucleotides are TGTGCCAGCACGGATCAGGGTGCTCCTGGGGCCAACGTCCTGACTTTC. Translated: CASTDQGAPGANVLTF.